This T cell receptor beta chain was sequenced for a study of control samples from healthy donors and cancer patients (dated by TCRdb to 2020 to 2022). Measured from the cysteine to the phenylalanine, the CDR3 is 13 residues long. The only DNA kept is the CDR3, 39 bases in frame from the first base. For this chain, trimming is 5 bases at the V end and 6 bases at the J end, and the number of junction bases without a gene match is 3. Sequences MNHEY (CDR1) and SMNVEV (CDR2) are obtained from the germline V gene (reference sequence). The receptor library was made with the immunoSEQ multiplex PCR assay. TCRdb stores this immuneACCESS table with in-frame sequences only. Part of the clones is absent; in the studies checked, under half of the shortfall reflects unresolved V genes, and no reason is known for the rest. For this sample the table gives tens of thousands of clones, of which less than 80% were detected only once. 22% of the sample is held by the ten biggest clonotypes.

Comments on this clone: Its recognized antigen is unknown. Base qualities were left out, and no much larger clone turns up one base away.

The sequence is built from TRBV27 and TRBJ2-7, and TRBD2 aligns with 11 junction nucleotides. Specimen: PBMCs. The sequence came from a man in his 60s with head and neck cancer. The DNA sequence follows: TGTGCCAGCAGTCTAGGACTAGCGGGCGAGCAGTACTTC. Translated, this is CASSLGLAGEQYF.